This T cell receptor (beta chain) was retrieved from a study of blood T cells in healthy people across ages. General observations from the study: The CMV status of each donor remained undetermined, and this could have confounded shifts in expanded clonotypes.

For the second PCR, which ran for roughly 6 to 12 cycles, a sample-barcoded 5' primer and a J-beta primer mix were used. Every molecule of cDNA carried a tag from a template-switch adaptor with 12 random nucleotides. TCRdb used MiXCR to reprocess the 5' RACE reads, holding one entry per CDR3 protein. The sample records 1.4 million to 1.5 million distinct CDR3 sequences, 42% being singletons. This CDR3 spans 13 amino acids. Trimming cost V 0 bases and J 14 bases; bases outside gene matches: 2. This clonotype was observed a few times. Its cognate antigen is unknown. The chain joins TRBV12-3 or TRBV12-4 to TRBJ2-1; 12 positions match TRBD2. This clonotype was obtained from a woman younger than 30 in good health. The specimen was blood. The CDR3 nucleotides read TGTGCCAGCAGTTTAGCCCTAGCGGGAGGGAAGTTCTTC. Amino acid sequence: CASSLALAGGKFF.